The present T cell receptor beta chain was sequenced within a study of early T cells in non-severe SARS-CoV-2 infection. Turning to the study itself: With bulk RNA from unsorted whole blood as input, sequencing yielded unpaired chains.

Study results and caveats: Missing private and CD4 specificities, VDJdb matching favored anti-spike CD8 responses.

The library protocol tagged individual cDNA molecules with unique molecular identifiers. Via MiXCR, TCRdb re-called the 5' RACE reads, giving one row per CDR3 protein. This table holds 30,000 or so distinct CDR3 sequences, roughly 5.3% found once. V was shortened by 5 bases and J by 7 bases, with 9 bases between the two germline ends. There are 11 residues in the CDR3. The germline V gene has CDR1 DFQATT and CDR2 SNEGSKA (reference sequence). A remark on this clonotype: Its antigen is not known.

The receptor was derived from an adult who was a healthcare worker with PCR-confirmed SARS-CoV-2 infection or an uninfected control (not recorded which). The chain links TRBV20-1 to TRBJ2-1; D remains ambiguous. The sequencing sample was made of whole blood. The CDR3 is CSAPDSNEQFF. CDR3 nucleotides: TGCAGTGCTCCTGACTCAAATGAGCAGTTCTTC.